These 16 T cell receptor beta chains were sequenced from one sample in a study of T cells in Graves' hyperthyroidism and ophthalmopathy. Regions amplified from RNA transcripts were the TCR beta CDR3 regions. The TCR CDR3 first-round RT-PCR relied on the HTBI primer set. MiXCR was run by TCRdb on the multiplex PCR reads, yielding one entry per CDR3 protein. Of hundreds of thousands of distinct CDR3 sequences in the sample, more than 15% were seen once. Input material: blood. The receptors were gathered from a woman in her late teens or twenties with Graves' hyperthyroidism that later progressed to Graves' ophthalmopathy.

This clonotype was seen ten or more times. The chain couples TRBV20-1 to TRBJ2-5; D is perhaps TRBD1 (5 bases). This CDR3 has 14 amino acids. The ends were cut back, 2 bases at V and 5 bases at J, with 15 bases in the middle. Germline CDR1 and CDR2: DFQATT and SNEGSKA (reference sequence). As DNA, the CDR3 is TGCAGTGCTAGATATGCGCCTAAGGGGGAGACCCAGTACTTC. It yields the protein CSARYAPKGETQYF.

The chain recombines TRBV18 with TRBJ1-6, with a possible D match to TRBD1 (6 bases). CDR3 size: 16 residues. CDR1 and CDR2 (germline): KGHSH, LQKENI. V was shortened by 3 bases and J by 0 bases, with 9 bases between the two germline ends. CDR3 DNA: TGTGCCAGCTCACCCGACAGGAGCTCCTATAATTCACCCCTCCACTTT. It translates to CASSPDRSSYNSPLHF.

In this sample, this clonotype turned up many times. The chain couples TRBV5-5 to TRBJ2-5; a weak D match, TRBD2 (6 bases). The germline V gene encodes CDR1 SGHKS and CDR2 YYEKEE (reference sequence). The CDR3 loop spans 15 amino acids. The ends were cut back, 1 base at V and 1 base at J, with 11 bases in the middle. The CDR3 loop is CASSLSSGLQETQYF. The CDR3 DNA follows: TGTGCCAGCAGCTTGAGTTCGGGACTCCAAGAGACCCAGTACTTC.

This clonotype was seen repeatedly, ten times or more. This chain connects TRBV7-9 to TRBJ2-5; D gene unclear. There are 13 residues in the CDR3. The germline CDR1 and CDR2 sequences are SEHNR and FQNEAQ (reference sequence). V was clipped by 5 bases and J by 1 base, with 8 bases between them. The CDR3 DNA reads TGTGCCAGCAGCGCCCGCCCCCAAGAGACCCAGTACTTC. Its protein product is CASSARPQETQYF. Filled out from reference TRBV7-9 and TRBJ2-5, the complete variable domain reads DTGVSQNPRHKITKRGQNVTFRCDPISEHNRLYWYRQTLGQGPEFLTYFQNEAQLEKSRLLSDRFSAERPKGSFSTLEIQRTEQGDSAMYLCASSARPQETQYFGPGTRLLVL.

This clonotype was seen only a few times. The CDR3 nucleotides are TGTGCCAGCAGCGCACTAGCGGGAGGGGCCAATTACAATGAGCAGTTCTTC. Its translation is CASSALAGGANYNEQFF. The chain combines TRBV9 with TRBJ2-1, with TRBD2 matching over 13 bases. V dropped 3 bases and J dropped 4; count of bases not matched to a gene: 7. CDR1 is SGDLS, CDR2 YYNGEE, per germline. The CDR3 totals 17 residues.

The chain employs TRBV12-3 or TRBV12-4 and TRBJ2-2, with D perhaps TRBD1 or TRBD2 (5 bases each). This CDR3 contains 16 residues. Trimming stripped 6 bases from V and 5 bases from J, with 19 bases between. The CDR3 region has the DNA TGTGCCAGCAGGCCCTCCGGGACCGGTGGGACCGGGGAGCTGTTTTTT. Its translation: CASRPSGTGGTGELFF.

The rearrangement uses TRBV6-2 or TRBV6-3 and TRBJ2-2; D possibly corresponds to TRBD1 (7 bases). V dropped 4 bases and J dropped 3 bases, with 15 bases sitting between them. CDR3 length: 16 amino acids. CDR1 MNHEY and CDR2 SVGEGT come from the germline V gene. The DNA for the CDR3 is TGTGCCAGCAGTTTATCGGGGGACAGCTACACCGGGGAGCTGTTTTTT. Protein product: CASSLSGDSYTGELFF.

The table lists this clonotype with many counts. The chain links TRBV29-1 to TRBJ2-2; D is unclear. V lost 0 bases, J lost 1 base, and 6 bases lay in between. Per germline, CDR1 SQVTM and CDR2 ANQGSEA. The CDR3 runs to 14 residues. Here the CDR3 DNA reads TGCAGCGTTGAAGAAAAGGGGAACACCGGGGAGCTGTTTTTT. Protein product: CSVEEKGNTGELFF.

Remarks on this clonotype: A junction end diverges from the germline sequence, so it may reflect a read error. The chain combines TRBV4-3 with TRBJ2-1; 7 nucleotides line up with TRBD1. The CDR3 covers 16 residues. CDR1 LGHNA and CDR2 YSLEER come from the germline V gene. The DNA for the CDR3 is TGCGCCAGCGGCCAAGGAAACAGGGGTGATTACAATGAGCAGTTCTTC. This encodes CASGQGNRGDYNEQFF.

V usage is TRBV7-8 and J usage is TRBJ2-6; D is unresolved. The CDR3 runs 17 residues. V was clipped by 5 bases and J by 0 bases, with 14 bases between them. Germline-derived CDR1 and CDR2 are SGHVS and FQNEAQ. The CDR3 coding sequence is TGTGCCAGCAGCCATCGGAATTACGTCTCTGGGGCCAACGTCCTGACTTTC. It yields the protein CASSHRNYVSGANVLTF. Together with reference TRBV7-8 and TRBJ2-6, the CDR3 gives the full variable domain: GAGVSQSPRYKVAKRGQDVALRCDPISGHVSLFWYQQALGQGPEFLTYFQNEAQLDKSGLPSDRFFAERPEGSVSTLKIQRTQQEDSAVYLCASSHRNYVSGANVLTFGAGSRLTVL.

This clonotype occurred many times. This chain uses TRBV7-2 with TRBJ2-3, with D tentatively TRBD2 (5 bases). The germline CDR1 and CDR2 sequences are SGHTA and FQGNSA. The length of the CDR3 is 12 residues. V gave up 5 bases and J gave up 5 bases, with 8 bases separating them. In DNA, the CDR3 is TGTGCCAGCAGCCCAGAGGGAGATACGCAGTATTTT. Amino acids: CASSPEGDTQYF.

This clonotype came up many times. This chain connects TRBV6-2 or TRBV6-3 to TRBJ2-7; no definite D call. The length of the CDR3 is 12 residues. V gave up 2 bases and J gave up 1 base, with 3 bases separating them. Per germline, CDR1 MNHEY and CDR2 SVGEGT. The chain's CDR3 is CASSYNSYEQYF. In DNA, the CDR3 is TGTGCCAGCAGTTACAATTCCTACGAGCAGTACTTC.

With regard to this clonotype: An end of the junction does not agree with germline; a read error may underlie this. The V call is TRBV15, the J call TRBJ1-5; TRBD1 is a possible D gene (6 bases). Germline V gives CDR1 LNHNV, CDR2 YYDKDF (reference sequence). The CDR3 sequence is 21 residues long. The CDR3, as DNA: TGTGCCACCAGCAGTTGGGGGGGGGGCGAGGGTCGAAGTTATAGCAATCAGCCCCGGCATTTT. This encodes CATSSWGGGEGRSYSNQPRHF. Using reference TRBV15 and TRBJ1-5 for the parts outside the CDR3, the full variable domain is DAMVIQNPRYQVTQFGKPVTLSCSQTLNHNVMYWYQQKSSQAPKLLFHYYDKDFNNEADTPDNFQSRRPNTSFCFLDIRSPGLGDTAMYLCATSSWGGGEGRSYSNQPRHFGDGTRLSIL.

This chain uses TRBV29-1 with TRBJ2-7; 11 bases fit TRBD1. The V gene's germline CDR1 is SQVTM and CDR2 ANQGSEA. The length of the CDR3 is 15 residues. V gave up 1 base and J gave up 3 bases; unmatched junction bases: 5. DNA for the CDR3: TGCAGCGTTGAAGTTGTGGGGACAGGGGGCTACGAGCAGTACTTC. This translates into CSVEVVGTGGYEQYF.

This clonotype was seen ten or more times. The chain combines TRBV7-9 with TRBJ2-5; the D is unclear. CDR1 SEHNR and CDR2 FQNEAQ come from the germline V gene (reference sequence). The CDR3 is 14 amino acids. Trimming left V 5 bases short and J 5 bases short, with 15 bases between. CDR3 loop: CASSPGYTGETQYF. In DNA form, the CDR3 reads TGTGCCAGCAGCCCTGGATATACTGGGGAGACCCAGTACTTC.

This clonotype was seen repeatedly, ten times or more. The J gene is TRBJ2-2, the V gene TRBV28, with TRBD2 matching 8 bases. Germline trimming cut 3 bases from V and 0 bases from J; bases unmatched to any gene: 9. Germline V gives CDR1 MDHEN, CDR2 SYDVKM. This CDR3 contains 18 residues. The CDR3 DNA reads TGTGCCAGCAGTTTGAGGTGGGGGCGGGAGGCGAACACCGGGGAGCTGTTTTTT. This sequence encodes CASSLRWGREANTGELFF.